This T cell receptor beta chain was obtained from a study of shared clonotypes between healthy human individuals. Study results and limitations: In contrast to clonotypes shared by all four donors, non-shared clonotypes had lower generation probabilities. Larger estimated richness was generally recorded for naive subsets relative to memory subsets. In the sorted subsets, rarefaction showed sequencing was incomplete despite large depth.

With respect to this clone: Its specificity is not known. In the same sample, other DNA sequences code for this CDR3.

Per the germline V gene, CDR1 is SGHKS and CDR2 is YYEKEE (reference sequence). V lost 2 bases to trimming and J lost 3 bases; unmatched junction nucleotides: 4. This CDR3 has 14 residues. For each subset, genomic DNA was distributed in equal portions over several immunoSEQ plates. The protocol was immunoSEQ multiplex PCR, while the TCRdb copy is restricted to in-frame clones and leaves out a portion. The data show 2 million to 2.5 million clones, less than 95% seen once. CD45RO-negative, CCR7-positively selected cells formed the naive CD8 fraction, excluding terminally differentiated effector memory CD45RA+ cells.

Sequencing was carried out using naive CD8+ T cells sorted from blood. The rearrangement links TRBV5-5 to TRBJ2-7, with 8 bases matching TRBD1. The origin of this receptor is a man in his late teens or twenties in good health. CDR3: CASSLRTGSYEQYF. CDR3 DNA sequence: TGTGCCAGCAGCTTACGGACAGGGAGCTACGAGCAGTACTTC.